This T cell receptor beta chain is drawn from a study of response to subunit inactivated influenza vaccine. Study-level results: After each seasonal influenza vaccination, few new T cells are recruited, the authors suggested.

V lost 0 bases, J lost 7 bases, and 10 bases lay in between. The length of the CDR3 is 13 residues. Germline assignment: CDR1 SGDLS and CDR2 YYNGEE. Using its own MiXCR run on the RT-PCR reads, TCRdb lists one record per CDR3 protein. The sample lists hundreds of thousands of distinct CDR3 sequences; around 15% were seen once. Details on this clonotype: No antigen is known for it.

The sequence came from a man aged 45 to 65 who received an inactivated influenza vaccine. The chain carries TRBV9 and TRBJ1-2, with a tentative D call TRBD1 (6 bases). The starting material was PBMCs from blood, obtained roughly 2 weeks before vaccination. The CDR3 is CASSVDGGGGYTF. In DNA, the CDR3 is TGTGCCAGCAGCGTAGACGGGGGCGGTGGCTACACCTTC.